The 24 T cell receptor beta chains below come from one sample, sequenced in a study of T cell changes during pregnancy in multiple sclerosis. Data came from immunoSEQ multiplex PCR; TCRdb stores just in-frame clones and leaves some out. The sample includes 70,000 to 90,000 clones, 85% to 95% of them seen just once. This material consisted of peripheral blood, taken in the second trimester of pregnancy. These receptors all come from a female donor in good health, enrolled as a control in a pregnancy study.

This chain joins TRBV30 and TRBJ2-2; 9 bases match TRBD1. This CDR3 contains 18 residues. V lost 0 bases and J lost 3; bases outside the gene matches: 11. Germline CDR1 GTSNPN, CDR2 SVGIG (reference sequence). In nucleotides, the CDR3 is TGTGCCTGGAGTGTACGAACAGGGGGCACGAGGGACACCGGGGAGCTGTTTTTT. It codes for CAWSVRTGGTRDTGELFF.

This chain connects TRBV5-1 to TRBJ2-5; 9 positions agree with TRBD1. This CDR3 region has 14 residues. V trimming: 3 bases; J trimming: 5 bases; junction bases outside the gene matches: 5. Germline V gene lookup returns CDR1 SGHRS and CDR2 YFSETQ. The CDR3 sequence: CASSWGTGRETQYF. The CDR3 nucleotides are TGCGCCAGCAGCTGGGGGACAGGGAGGGAGACCCAGTACTTC.

In this sample, this clone turned up once. The V gene is TRBV28, the J gene TRBJ1-1, with D unresolved. Germline V gene sequence: CDR1 MDHEN, CDR2 SYDVKM. This CDR3 region has 14 residues. V was pared by 4 bases and J by 3 bases, with 12 bases between. The CDR3 here is CASSYEALDTEAFF. CDR3 in DNA: TGTGCCAGCAGTTATGAGGCTTTGGACACTGAAGCTTTCTTT.

As for this clone: One end of the junction does not line up with germline, which may come from a read error. The chain is built from TRBV7-7 and TRBJ2-5; 7 nucleotides align to TRBD2. The CDR3 is 17 residues long. Germline V CDR1 and CDR2: SSHAT, FNYEAQ (reference sequence). As DNA, the CDR3 is TGTGCTAGCAGCTTAGCCCTCGCGGGGAGGGGAGAAGAGACCCAGTACTTC. Amino acids: CASSLALAGRGEETQYF.

CDR3 bases: TGTGCCAGCTCACTCGGGACAGGGGGGGTGAATGAGCAGTTCTTC. The encoded protein is CASSLGTGGVNEQFF. The gene calls are TRBV18 and TRBJ2-1; 11 nucleotides agree with TRBD1. Germline loops: CDR1 KGHSH, CDR2 LQKENI. The CDR3 runs to 15 residues. The J segment lost 7 bases and the V segment lost 4 bases, leaving 6 bases of the junction unmatched. Full variable domain (remainder filled in from reference TRBV18 and TRBJ2-1): NAGVMQNPRHLVRRRGQEARLRCSPMKGHSHVYWYRQLPEEGLKFMVYLQKENIIDESGMPKERFSAEFPKEGPSILRIQQVVRGDSAAYFCASSLGTGGVNEQFFGPGTRLTVL.

CDR3 region: CASSRLAFSSSYEQYF. CDR3 coding DNA: TGTGCCAGCAGCCGACTAGCGTTTTCAAGCTCCTACGAGCAGTACTTC. V usage is TRBV13 and J usage is TRBJ2-7, with 8 bases aligning to TRBD2. CDR3 length equals 16 residues. The V and J ends lost 5 bases and 0 bases, in that order; junction bases with no gene match: 9. Germline V gene sequence: CDR1 PRHDT, CDR2 FYEKMQ (reference sequence).

This chain joins TRBV18 and TRBJ1-4; 9 bases map to TRBD1. With V trimmed by 6 bases and J by 5 bases, 4 bases remained unmatched. Germline V gene sequence: CDR1 KGHSH, CDR2 LQKENI. The CDR3 runs 14 residues. The CDR3 region is CASSLGTGNEKLFF. CDR3 DNA sequence: TGTGCCAGCTCTCTCGGGACAGGGAATGAAAAACTGTTTTTT.

The CDR3 DNA follows: TGTGCCAGCAGCCGACCCGGGACAGAGGATGAAGCTTTCTTT. Translated: CASSRPGTEDEAFF. The chain combines TRBV7-2 with TRBJ1-1, with 7 bases fitting TRBD1. Trimming cost V 5 bases and J 7 bases; bases outside gene matches: 10. The CDR3 is 14 amino acids. Germline lookup yields CDR1 SGHTA and CDR2 FQGNSA.

V usage is TRBV30 and J usage is TRBJ1-2; 8 positions agree with TRBD1. This CDR3 spans 15 amino acids. Germline V gene data show CDR1 as GTSNPN and CDR2 as SVGIG (reference sequence). The V and J ends lost 0 bases and 4 bases, in that order; junction bases with no gene match: 7. CDR3 in DNA: TGTGCCTGGAGTGTACAAGCAGGGGGCCGCTATGGCTACACCTTC. Translated, it gives CAWSVQAGGRYGYTF. The full variable domain, with the rest looked up from reference TRBV30 and TRBJ1-2, is SQTIHQWPATLVQPVGSPLSLECTVEGTSNPNLYWYRQAAGRGLQLLFYSVGIGQISSEVPQNLSASRPQDRQFILSSKKLLLSDSGFYLCAWSVQAGGRYGYTFGSGTRLTVV.

This rearrangement joins TRBV13 to TRBJ1-2; TRBD1 aligns across 8 bases. The CDR3 sequence is 14 residues long. Germline V gives CDR1 PRHDT, CDR2 FYEKMQ (reference sequence). The trim removed 6 bases at V and 7 bases at J, leaving 10 bases unmatched. The CDR3 loop reads CASSSYQGASGYTF. CDR3 DNA sequence: TGTGCCAGCAGTTCTTATCAGGGGGCGTCTGGCTACACCTTC.

This clone was counted between two and nine times. The rearrangement links TRBV28 to TRBJ1-1; TRBD1 agrees at 10 bases. The CDR3 is 15 amino acids. V was pared by 4 bases and J by 3 bases, with 5 bases of the junction left unmatched. Germline V CDR1 and CDR2: MDHEN, SYDVKM. The CDR3 is CASSSPGTGDTEAFF. DNA of the CDR3: TGTGCCAGCAGTTCTCCCGGGACAGGGGACACTGAAGCTTTCTTT.

This clone was detected once. V gene TRBV4-1 combines with J gene TRBJ2-5; 8 bases fit TRBD2. The V gene end was trimmed by 2 bases and the J gene end by 7 bases; junction bases not matched to a gene: 12. The CDR3 covers 16 residues. CDR1 and CDR2 from the germline V gene are MGHRA and YSYEKL. DNA of the CDR3: TGCGCCAGCAGCCAAAGCGGCTCGGGGGGGCTGGGGACCCAGTACTTC. Its translation is CASSQSGSGGLGTQYF.

The rearrangement links TRBV9 to TRBJ2-3; TRBD2 aligns across 9 bases. CDR1 is SGDLS, CDR2 YYNGEE, per germline. The CDR3 length is 16 residues. J lost 5 bases, V lost 3 bases, and 10 bases had no gene match. CDR3 amino acids: CASSGVAGASRDTQYF. The CDR3 nucleotides read TGTGCCAGCAGCGGAGTAGCGGGGGCTAGTAGAGATACGCAGTATTTT.

The rearrangement links TRBV4-1 to TRBJ1-5; the D is unclear. Germline values: CDR1 MGHRA, CDR2 YSYEKL. Between the trimmed V and J ends, which lost 1 base and 4 bases, there was a span of 11 bases. The CDR3 is 15 residues long. CDR3 DNA sequence: TGCGCCAGCAGCCAAGGAGACACCTTAAATCAGCCCCAGCATTTT. It specifies CASSQGDTLNQPQHF.

The rearrangement links TRBV6-5 to TRBJ1-5; D not resolved. Germline CDR1 and CDR2: MNHEY and SVGAGI. This CDR3 is 15 amino acids long. Deletions cut 4 bases from V and 7 bases from J, with 17 bases between. CDR3 sequence reads: CASSFHRGSPQPQHF. The DNA for the CDR3 is TGTGCCAGCAGTTTCCATCGAGGCAGTCCACAGCCCCAGCATTTT.

This clone was seen a single time. This chain connects TRBV9 to TRBJ1-3, with TRBD1 identical over 7 bases. CDR1 SGDLS and CDR2 YYNGEE come from the germline V gene. The CDR3 totals 15 residues. Unmatched junction bases numbered 8, after V lost 3 bases and J lost 5 bases. The CDR3 loop reads CASSGSRTGRNTIYF. CDR3 sequence (DNA): TGTGCCAGCAGCGGATCCCGGACAGGACGAAACACCATATATTTT.

This rearrangement joins TRBV9 to TRBJ2-2; perhaps TRBD2 as D (7 bases). The CDR3 is 14 amino acids. Germline-derived CDR1 and CDR2 are SGDLS and YYNGEE. The V and J ends lost 4 bases and 7 bases respectively, with 14 bases between them. CDR3 amino acids: CASSPTGGLGELFF. Written as DNA, the CDR3 is TGTGCCAGCAGCCCGACGGGGGGCCTCGGGGAGCTGTTTTTT.

The chain employs TRBV5-1 and TRBJ1-6; 7 bases fit TRBD1. Trimming removed 4 bases from V and 6 bases from J; junction bases left unmatched: 4. The CDR3 consists of 14 residues. Per the germline V gene, CDR1 is SGHRS and CDR2 is YFSETQ. CDR3 DNA: TGCGCCAGCAGCGGGGACAGTGCTAATTCACCCCTCCACTTT. It yields the protein CASSGDSANSPLHF.

The CDR3 loop is CASRGREYYGYTF. The CDR3 nucleotides read TGTGCCAGCAGGGGCAGGGAATATTATGGCTACACCTTC. The chain combines TRBV6-1 with TRBJ1-2, with D possibly TRBD1 on 5 matching bases. V lost 6 bases and J 5 bases, leaving 13 bases between the germline ends. The CDR3 contains 13 residues. In germline, CDR1 is MNHNS, CDR2 SASEGT.

This chain connects TRBV30 to TRBJ2-6, with 7 bases that match TRBD1. CDR3 length: 16 amino acids. Germline V CDR1 and CDR2: GTSNPN, SVGIG (reference sequence). With 2 bases clipped from V and 0 bases from J, the junction kept 4 bases outside the gene matches. The CDR3 sequence: CAWSTGALSGANVLTF. The CDR3 DNA follows: TGTGCCTGGAGTACAGGGGCCCTCTCTGGGGCCAACGTCCTGACTTTC.

The table lists this clone with a count of one. The chain uses TRBV5-5 and TRBJ2-3; weak D call: TRBD1 (6 bases). CDR1 and CDR2 from the germline V gene are SGHKS and YYEKEE (reference sequence). The CDR3 is 14 amino acids. V lost 0 bases to trimming and J lost 6 bases, with 11 bases between them. This CDR3 reads CASSLERGSDTQYF. In DNA form, the CDR3 reads TGTGCCAGCAGCTTGGAAAGGGGGTCGGATACGCAGTATTTT.

The rearrangement links TRBV30 to TRBJ2-7, with a tentative D call TRBD1 (6 bases). The V and J ends lost 0 bases and 0 bases respectively, with 15 bases between them. The CDR3 is 16 residues long. Looked up from germline, CDR1 is GTSNPN and CDR2 is SVGIG (reference sequence). Written as DNA, the CDR3 is TGTGCCTGGAGTGTACGCAGGGGACGTGGCTCCTACGAGCAGTACTTC. This codes for CAWSVRRGRGSYEQYF.

CDR3 region: CASSPQAGANEKLFF. CDR3 in DNA: TGTGCCAGCTCACCCCAAGCGGGGGCTAATGAAAAACTGTTTTTT. The J gene is TRBJ1-4, the V gene TRBV18; weak D call: TRBD1 (5 bases). The V end lost 3 bases, the J end lost 3 bases, and 11 bases lay between the germline ends. The CDR3 runs to 15 residues. Germline V gene sequence: CDR1 KGHSH, CDR2 LQKENI.

The genes are TRBV19 and TRBJ1-5, with D tentatively TRBD1 (6 bases). The CDR3 spans 14 residues. Trimming pared 6 bases from V and 2 bases from J, leaving 11 bases between. Germline V gives CDR1 LNHDA, CDR2 SQIVND (reference sequence). The CDR3 is CASRLGAGNQPQHF. CDR3 nucleotides: TGTGCCAGTAGGCTGGGGGCTGGCAATCAGCCCCAGCATTTT.